The 29 T cell receptor beta chains reported below all come from one sample, sequenced in a study of somatic mutations in cytotoxic T cells in rheumatoid arthritis. The method was immunoSEQ multiplex PCR; TCRdb's version includes in-frame clones alone and lacks a portion of them. The table has 20,000 to 25,000 clones, about 82% seen once. Sequences were obtained from CD8+ T cells sorted from blood. The receptors were gathered from an adult with rheumatoid arthritis.

The rearrangement joins TRBV5-5 to TRBJ2-5; no clear D. The CDR3 sequence is 14 residues long. Trimming left V 4 bases short and J 3 bases short, with 13 bases between. Germline CDR1 and CDR2: SGHKS and YYEKEE (reference sequence). CDR3 loop: CASSRRPWEETQYF. The CDR3 coding sequence is TGTGCCAGCAGCAGAAGGCCTTGGGAAGAGACCCAGTACTTC.

In the case of this clone: One junction end does not reproduce the germline sequence, and a read error may be involved. CDR3 in amino acids: CASSSGGGAPIF. The CDR3 DNA reads TGTGCCAGCAGCTCCGGCGGAGGGGCGCCGATATTC. The rearrangement uses TRBV5-6 and TRBJ1-2; the D gene is possibly TRBD1 (5 bases). This CDR3 comprises 12 residues. CDR1 is SGHDT and CDR2 is YYEEEE in the germline V gene.

This chain links TRBV19 with TRBJ2-7, with D tentatively TRBD2 (7 bases). The CDR3 is 14 amino acids. Germline values: CDR1 LNHDA, CDR2 SQIVND (reference sequence). V shed 5 bases and J shed 2 bases, with 13 bases lying between them. CDR3 sequence (DNA): TGTGCCAGTAGTCTTGGGGGGGACACCTACGAGCAGTACTTC. This codes for CASSLGGDTYEQYF.

V usage is TRBV18 and J usage is TRBJ1-2; D uncertain. Germline CDR1 is KGHSH and CDR2 is LQKENI. CDR3 size: 13 residues. V was cut by 4 bases and J by 6 bases, with 12 bases left in between. The CDR3 loop reads CASSRGETDGYTF. The CDR3 DNA reads as TGTGCCAGCTCACGTGGAGAGACGGATGGCTACACCTTC.

This clone is medium-sized. The V and J genes are TRBV6-4 and TRBJ2-3; TRBD1 aligns across 7 bases. J lost 5 bases, V lost 2 bases, and 10 bases had no gene match. CDR1 and CDR2 from the germline V gene are MRHNA and SNTAGT. The CDR3 loop spans 16 amino acids. The CDR3 DNA reads as TGTGCCAGCAGTGACGAGCCAGGGGGAGCTGGAGATACGCAGTATTTT. It codes for CASSDEPGGAGDTQYF.

The chain carries TRBV7-6 and TRBJ1-1, with D perhaps matching TRBD1 (6 bases). V lost 5 bases and J lost 3, with 10 bases in between. Germline V CDR1 and CDR2: SGHVS, FNYEAQ. The CDR3 runs 13 residues. The CDR3 here is CASSNGGHTEAFF. CDR3 nucleotides: TGTGCCAGCAGCAATGGGGGGCACACTGAAGCTTTCTTT.

The V and J genes are TRBV7-9 and TRBJ1-1, with TRBD1 as a possible D gene (5 bases). Trimming removed 7 bases from V and 6 bases from J, with 15 bases in between. Germline-derived CDR1 and CDR2 are SEHNR and FQNEAQ (reference sequence). The CDR3 totals 13 residues. CDR3 sequence (DNA): TGTGCCAGCACCCGGGACCTCGTCCCTGAAGCTTTCTTT. Its translation is CASTRDLVPEAFF.

This clone was observed a handful of times. V gene TRBV4-3 combines with J gene TRBJ1-6, with 8 bases matching TRBD1. Germline V lookup: CDR1 LGHNA, CDR2 YSLEER. J lost 8 bases, V lost 0 bases, and 3 bases had no gene match. The CDR3 runs 15 residues. CDR3 nucleotide sequence: TGCGCCAGCAGCCAAGAACAGGGGGAGTATTCACCCCTCCACTTT. Residues: CASSQEQGEYSPLHF.

The CDR3 bases are TGTGCCAGCAGCTTGGCGGCAGGGGGCGTCTATGGCTACACCTTC. It yields the protein CASSLAAGGVYGYTF. V and J are TRBV5-4 and TRBJ1-2; 8 positions match TRBD1. V was pared by 0 bases and J by 4 bases, with 5 bases of the junction left unmatched. In germline, CDR1 is SGHNT, CDR2 YYREEE (reference sequence). CDR3 size: 15 residues.

This clone was found a few times. This rearrangement joins TRBV7-9 to TRBJ2-1; D possibly matches TRBD1 or TRBD2 (5 bases each). V was trimmed by 3 bases and J by 5 bases, leaving 11 bases between them. The CDR3 runs to 14 residues. Germline V gives CDR1 SEHNR, CDR2 FQNEAQ (reference sequence). The CDR3 bases are TGTGCCAGCAGCTTGGGGGACGACCACAATGAGCAGTTCTTC. It translates to CASSLGDDHNEQFF. Variable domain in full (rest from reference TRBV7-9 and TRBJ2-1): DTGVSQNPRHKITKRGQNVTFRCDPISEHNRLYWYRQTLGQGPEFLTYFQNEAQLEKSRLLSDRFSAERPKGSFSTLEIQRTEQGDSAMYLCASSLGDDHNEQFFGPGTRLTVL.

This clone was recorded a few times. V gene TRBV7-9 combines with J gene TRBJ1-2; D may be TRBD1 (5 bases). Trimming shortened V by 6 bases and J by 8 bases, and 7 bases separated the two germline ends. Germline-derived CDR1 and CDR2 are SEHNR and FQNEAQ (reference sequence). This CDR3 comprises 10 residues. The CDR3 sequence: CASRGQGYTF. In nucleotides, the CDR3 is TGTGCCAGCAGGGGGCAAGGCTACACCTTC.

V and J are TRBV2 and TRBJ2-7, with TRBD2 matching over 10 bases. The V gene's germline CDR1 is SNHLY and CDR2 FYNNEI. The CDR3 is made up of 15 amino acids. The V and J ends lost 7 bases and 1 base, in that order; junction bases with no gene match: 7. The CDR3 here is CASKFLAGDSYEQYF. The CDR3 DNA reads TGTGCCAGCAAATTCCTAGCGGGAGATTCCTACGAGCAGTACTTC.

This chain joins TRBV13 and TRBJ2-1; D may be TRBD2 (7 bases). Germline-derived CDR1 and CDR2 are PRHDT and FYEKMQ (reference sequence). V shed 4 bases and J shed 4 bases, with 17 bases lying between them. The CDR3 loop spans 16 amino acids. The CDR3: CASSYPGGGLYNEQFF. In DNA, the CDR3 is TGTGCCAGCAGCTACCCTGGGGGGGGCCTGTACAATGAGCAGTTCTTC.

The table lists this clone with a count of one. This chain connects TRBV5-6 to TRBJ2-3, with 10 bases that match TRBD2. CDR3 length: 15 residues. In germline, CDR1 is SGHDT, CDR2 YYEEEE. With V trimmed by 4 bases and J by 3 bases, 5 bases remained unmatched. The CDR3 coding sequence is TGTGCCAGCAGCCCGGGACTAGCGAGGACAGATACGCAGTATTTT. It translates to CASSPGLARTDTQYF.

The chain has TRBV11-2 and TRBJ2-2; 8 bases align to TRBD2. CDR3 length equals 15 residues. The V gene's germline CDR1 is SGHAT and CDR2 FQNNGV. J was trimmed by 4 bases and V by 3 bases; bases with no gene match: 4. CDR3 amino acids: CASSFGGASTGELFF. CDR3 nucleotides: TGTGCCAGCAGCTTCGGGGGGGCTAGCACCGGGGAGCTGTTTTTT.

This chain joins TRBV14 and TRBJ2-7, with TRBD2 matching over 8 bases. CDR1 is SGHDN and CDR2 is FVKESK in the germline V gene. The CDR3 length is 15 residues. V shed 1 base, J shed 4 bases, and the junction held 6 bases outside the gene matches. CDR3 in amino acids: CASSQGGSGGYEQYF. CDR3 nucleotides: TGTGCCAGCAGCCAAGGGGGGAGCGGGGGATACGAGCAGTACTTC. The full variable domain, in which reference TRBV14 and TRBJ2-7 provide the parts outside the CDR3, is EAGVTQFPSHSVIEKGQTVTLRCDPISGHDNLYWYRRVMGKEIKFLLHFVKESKQDESGMPNNRFLAERTGGTYSTLKVQPAELEDSGVYFCASSQGGSGGYEQYFGPGTRLTVT.

The CDR3 spells CASSLDGTGGWGYTF. The CDR3 DNA reads as TGTGCCAGCAGCTTAGACGGGACAGGGGGCTGGGGCTACACCTTC. The V call is TRBV7-2, the J call TRBJ1-2; 12 bases fit TRBD1. The trim removed 1 base at V and 8 bases at J, leaving 5 bases unmatched. CDR1 SGHTA and CDR2 FQGNSA come from the germline V gene. The CDR3 is 15 residues long.

The gene calls are TRBV15 and TRBJ2-6, with a possible D match to TRBD2 (5 bases). This CDR3 is built from 15 residues. Germline CDR1 and CDR2: LNHNV and YYDKDF (reference sequence). V was trimmed by 11 bases and J by 2 bases, leaving 16 bases between them. CDR3 nucleotide sequence: TGTGCCGCCGGCTCGGAGGTCCCTGGGGCCAACGTCCTGACTTTC. It is translated as CAAGSEVPGANVLTF. The full variable domain, in which reference TRBV15 and TRBJ2-6 provide the parts outside the CDR3, is DAMVIQNPRYQVTQFGKPVTLSCSQTLNHNVMYWYQQKSSQAPKLLFHYYDKDFNNEADTPDNFQSRRPNTSFCFLDIRSPGLGDTAMYLCAAGSEVPGANVLTFGAGSRLTVL.

CDR3 sequence reads: CASSLALTYEQYF. As DNA, the CDR3 is TGTGCCAGCAGTTTAGCACTAACCTACGAGCAGTACTTC. The chain has TRBV27 and TRBJ2-7; no clear D. Germline-derived CDR1 and CDR2 are MNHEY and SMNVEV (reference sequence). This CDR3 is 13 amino acids long. V lost 2 bases and J 2 bases, leaving 7 bases between the germline ends.

This rearrangement joins TRBV9 to TRBJ2-1; TRBD2 is a possible D gene (6 bases). The germline V and J ends were trimmed by 0 bases and 7 bases, with 20 bases remaining between them. The CDR3 runs to 17 residues. CDR1 is SGDLS, CDR2 YYNGEE, per germline. The CDR3 bases are TGTGCCAGCAGCGTAGGGGCGGGACCCAGCAACGGGAATGAGCAGTTCTTC. It encodes CASSVGAGPSNGNEQFF.

The chain uses TRBV15 and TRBJ2-1, with D possibly being TRBD1 (5 bases). Germline assignment: CDR1 LNHNV and CDR2 YYDKDF (reference sequence). V was trimmed by 0 bases and J by 10 bases, leaving 10 bases between them. The CDR3 contains 13 residues. In DNA form, the CDR3 reads TGTGCCACCAGCAGAGATAGGGGTGAGGAGCAGTTCTTC. This codes for CATSRDRGEEQFF.

The rearrangement uses TRBV5-1 and TRBJ2-5; D uncertain. The V and J ends lost 4 bases and 3 bases respectively, with 13 bases between them. This CDR3 is 14 amino acids long. CDR1 and CDR2 (germline): SGHRS, YFSETQ. The CDR3 region has the DNA TGCGCCAGCAGCAGGGATATTACAGAAGAGACCCAGTACTTC. As protein: CASSRDITEETQYF.

The rearrangement uses TRBV6-4 and TRBJ2-1; 8 nucleotides align to TRBD1. Germline CDR1 reads MRHNA; CDR2 reads SNTAGT. The CDR3 runs 16 residues. V lost 0 bases, J lost 8 bases, and 9 bases stayed unmatched. The CDR3 DNA sequence: TGTGCCAGCAGTGACTCGACAGGGGCGTCTTCACATGAGCAGTTCTTC. This sequence encodes CASSDSTGASSHEQFF.

V and J are TRBV21-1 and TRBJ1-2. TRBV21-1 is a recognized pseudogene. The CDR3 has 12 amino acids. The CDR3 sequence is CASSTGNYGYTF. The CDR3 bases are TGTGCCAGCAGCACGGGGAACTATGGCTACACCTTC.

The chain employs TRBV16 and TRBJ1-2; no reliable D call. The germline V and J ends were trimmed by 7 bases and 4 bases, with 13 bases remaining between them. The germline CDR1 and CDR2 sequences are KGHSY and FQNENV. This CDR3 is 13 amino acids long. The CDR3 reads CASMFTPSYGYTF. DNA for the CDR3: TGTGCCAGCATGTTCACCCCCAGCTATGGCTACACCTTC.

The chain combines TRBV5-1 with TRBJ1-2; the D is unclear. The CDR3 has 14 residues. Trimming cost V 0 bases and J 3 bases, with 9 bases left between them. Germline CDR1 reads SGHRS; CDR2 reads YFSETQ. DNA for the CDR3: TGCGCCAGCAGCTTGGATCTGGCGGACTATGGCTACACCTTC. It codes for CASSLDLADYGYTF. The full variable domain, rest sourced from reference TRBV5-1 and TRBJ1-2, is KAGVTQTPRYLIKTRGQQVTLSCSPISGHRSVSWYQQTPGQGLQFLFEYFSETQRNKGNFPGRFSGRQFSNSRSEMNVSTLELGDSALYLCASSLDLADYGYTFGSGTRLTVV.

The rearrangement joins TRBV4-1 to TRBJ2-1; possibly TRBD1 for D (5 bases). The V gene's germline CDR1 is MGHRA and CDR2 YSYEKL. V shed 2 bases and J shed 8 bases, with 16 bases lying between them. The CDR3 has 15 residues. The CDR3 DNA follows: TGCGCCAGCAGCCAAACCCCAGGGTTAGGCGATGAGCAGTTCTTC. This translates into CASSQTPGLGDEQFF.

CDR3 DNA: TGCGCCAGCAGCCAAGATGGTAGGACCACAGATACGCAGTATTTT. It specifies CASSQDGRTTDTQYF. The V call is TRBV4-1, the J call TRBJ2-3; no definite D call. The CDR3 is made up of 15 amino acids. Germline CDR1 MGHRA, CDR2 YSYEKL. V gave up 0 bases and J gave up 2 bases, with 9 bases separating them.

The V and J genes are TRBV7-9 and TRBJ1-4; D may be TRBD1 (6 bases). The CDR3 contains 14 residues. Germline V gives CDR1 SEHNR, CDR2 FQNEAQ (reference sequence). V lost 5 bases and J lost 0, with 7 bases in between. CDR3 DNA: TGTGCCAGCAGCCCAGGGGCAACTAATGAAAAACTGTTTTTT. Translating gives CASSPGATNEKLFF.